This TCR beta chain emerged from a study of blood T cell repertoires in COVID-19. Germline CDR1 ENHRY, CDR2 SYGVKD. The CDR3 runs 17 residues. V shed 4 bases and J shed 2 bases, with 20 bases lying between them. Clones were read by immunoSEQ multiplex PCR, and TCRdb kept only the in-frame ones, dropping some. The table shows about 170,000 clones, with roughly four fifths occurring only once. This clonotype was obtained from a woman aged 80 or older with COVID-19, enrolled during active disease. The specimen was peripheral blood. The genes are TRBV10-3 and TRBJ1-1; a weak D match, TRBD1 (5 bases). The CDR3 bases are TGTGCCATCAGTGGTCTGGTTGGGGCAGAGCCTAACACTGAAGCTTTCTTT. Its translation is CAISGLVGAEPNTEAFF.